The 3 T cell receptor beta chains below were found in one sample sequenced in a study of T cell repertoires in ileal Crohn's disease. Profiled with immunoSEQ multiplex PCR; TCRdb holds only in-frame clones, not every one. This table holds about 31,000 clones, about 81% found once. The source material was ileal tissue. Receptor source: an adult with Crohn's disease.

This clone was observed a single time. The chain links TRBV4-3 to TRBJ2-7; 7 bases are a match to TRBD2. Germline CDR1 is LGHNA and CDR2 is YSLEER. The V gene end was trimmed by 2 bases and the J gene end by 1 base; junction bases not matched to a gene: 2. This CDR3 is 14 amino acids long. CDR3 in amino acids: CASSQQGGSYEQYF. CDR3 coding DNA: TGCGCCAGCAGCCAACAGGGAGGGTCCTACGAGCAGTACTTC.

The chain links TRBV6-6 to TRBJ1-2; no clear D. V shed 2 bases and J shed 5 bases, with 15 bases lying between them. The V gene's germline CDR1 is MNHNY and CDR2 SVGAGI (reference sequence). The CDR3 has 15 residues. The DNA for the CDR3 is TGTGCCAGCAGTTACCCCTATCTCGTTGATTATGGCTACACCTTC. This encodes CASSYPYLVDYGYTF.

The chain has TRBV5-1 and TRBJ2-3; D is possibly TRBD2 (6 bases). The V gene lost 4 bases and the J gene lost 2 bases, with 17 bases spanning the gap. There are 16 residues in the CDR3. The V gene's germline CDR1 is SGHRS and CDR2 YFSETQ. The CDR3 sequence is CASSESNGGITDTQYF. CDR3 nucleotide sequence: TGCGCCAGCAGCGAATCAAACGGGGGAATCACAGATACGCAGTATTTT.